Listed here is a single T cell receptor (beta chain). Which antigen it targets is not known. No per-base quality is available; no much larger clone lies one base away. In total, roughly 670 healthy bone marrow donors made up the cohort. At the time of sampling, all cohort members were nominally healthy, though unrecorded immune exposures were likely present. The donor was CMV seronegative and belonged to the group of 352 seronegative cohort members. A peripheral blood sample was provided by each donor, and peripheral blood mononuclear cells were used for TCR beta sequencing. The Qiagen DNeasy Blood Extraction Kit was used to extract genomic DNA from the blood cell samples. Trimming removed 1 base from V and 1 base from J, leaving 22 bases between the germline ends. Per the germline V gene (reference sequence), SGHAT is the CDR1 and FQDESV is the CDR2. Its CDR3 holds 19 amino acids, cysteine through phenylalanine. Only the CDR3 DNA is retained, 57 bases long and in frame from the first base.

Receptor libraries were prepared by the immunoSEQ multiplex PCR assay. The multiplex PCR relied on a mix of 60 forward primers for TCR Vbeta segments and 13 reverse primers for TCR Jbeta segments. A multiplex PCR assay on genomic DNA amplified the CDR3 region of rearranged TCR beta genes. Amplified TCR beta libraries were sequenced as 87-base-pair reads on the Illumina HiSeq System. Per the original workflow: A later analysis counted approximately 76 million unique TCR beta chains across the approximately 700 repertoires, and approximately 11 million of these chains were shared by at least two donors. Raw reads were error-corrected and collapsed into unique sequences by a nearest-neighbor algorithm in which closely related sequences were merged to remove PCR and sequencing errors. To assign V, D and J gene segments, CDR3 sequences were aligned to IMGT reference sequences. Each retained sequence needed at least a six-nucleotide match to both a V gene segment and a J gene segment. A rearrangement was called productive if the CDR3 had no stop codons and remained in frame with V and J, and every other rearrangement was called non-productive. Following IMGT convention, CDR3 was defined as the stretch from the second conserved V-encoded cysteine to the conserved J-encoded phenylalanine. Sequences without an unambiguous match to a single V gene segment were excluded from the earlier analysis of several hundred of the donors. In an earlier analysis of more than 500 of the donors, a V segment was called functional when productive rearrangements were above 56.7%, and segregating when the standard deviation between donors exceeded 5%. A statistical classification framework was built to diagnose cytomegalovirus status from the catalog of TCR beta chain sequences. In a later analysis, TCR nucleotide sequences were compared against IMGT/GENE-DB human TR gene sequences so that V and J genes could be assigned. A later analysis assigned CDR3 sequences and most-parsimonious VDJ recombination scenarios with the TCRdist pipeline. A later analysis defined each TCR beta chain by its CDR3 amino acid sequence plus V-gene family, and excluded reads lacking a unique V-gene family. In a later analysis, 450 to 600 highly shared, low-generation-probability nucleotide sequences were removed to address suspected cross-contamination and a sequencing artifact. For each public chain, a later analysis derived a clonal expansion index from normalized ranks of inferred template counts within each repertoire. Generation probabilities in a later analysis came from a VDJ recombination model fitted to out-of-frame rearrangements, and those results were checked against IGoR. In a later analysis, hypergeometric tests were used to score TCR-TCR, TCR-HLA and TCR-CMV co-occurrence, with a repertoire-size bias correction applied to TCR pairs. False discovery rates were estimated in a later analysis by permuting HLA or CMV assignments 20 times. In a later analysis, co-occurring TCRs were grouped using DBSCAN, with TCRdist sequence similarity added in when clustering inside HLA-allele-positive subsets. Repertoires with fewer than 30,000 or more than 120,000 public chains were left out of co-occurrence clustering, as were about five repertoires with anomalous nucleotide sharing. Not all clones reach the TCRdb copy of this immuneACCESS table, which keeps in-frame sequences only. Checked studies attribute under half of the gap to unresolved V genes and leave the rest unexplained. That table gives V, J and clone size, and the DNA gave D and trimming. For this sample the table gives hundreds of thousands of clones, of which more than 85% were detected only once. The ten largest make up approximately 1% of the sample.

This entry is derived from a study of cytomegalovirus exposure and HLA in healthy donors (dated by TCRdb to 2015 to 2018). Study-wide context: According to an earlier analysis of around 600 of the donors, 150 million to 200 million T cells yielded roughly 110 million unique TCR beta sequences and around 300 Gb of sequence data. An early release covering roughly 600 HLA-typed donors comprised approximately 290 gigabases of sequencing data and 85 million to 100 million unique TCR sequences. Of the 350 to 450 genotyped donors, 81% fell in the genetic ancestry cluster associated with self-reported Caucasian donors. The study aimed to test whether signatures of past pathogen exposure could be identified by cataloging public T cell receptors. Using immunosequencing, the study profiled T cell repertoires from fewer than 700 subjects and related those repertoires to cytomegalovirus serostatus. Along with the approximately 670-subject first cohort, a separate validation cohort of some 130 different subjects was used. The study combined high-throughput TCR immunosequencing, statistical association of individual TCRs with disease status, and machine learning to predict cytomegalovirus infection status. To study patterns of TCR occurrence, a later analysis re-analyzed previously published TCR beta repertoires from 550 to 800 donors and added high-resolution HLA genotyping. In the later analysis, no new phenotypic data were used to find candidate immune exposures; instead, reliance was placed on TCR beta sequences and their occurrence across donors. In an earlier analysis of about 590 of the donors, high-throughput TCR beta sequencing was used to judge whether each TCR beta V gene segment behaved as functional or pseudogenic. Donor age, sex, ethnicity and CMV serostatus were collected together with the repertoire data. A later genetic analysis took genome-wide SNP genotypes for about 55% of the 666 donors and used that subset as a discovery cohort. Every repertoire in the discovery cohort had been generated on one and the same sequencing platform. HLA typing included class I and class II loci at four-digit resolution. Typing coverage differed by locus: A, B, C, DRB1 and DQB1 were typed in roughly 629-640 donors, DQA1 in approximately 520, DPA1 in around 580, and DPB1 in roughly 450. Several DR-DQ haplotypes were handled as single units for association and clustering, since linkage in the cohort was strong. On average, around 230,000 unique TCR beta nucleotide sequences were sequenced per donor among 398 genotyped donors of the cohort, with about 19% of those sequences being non-productive. Findings and caveats that apply to the study as a whole: According to a later genetic analysis, donors in an Asian-associated ancestry cluster had fewer N-insertions in productive TCRs than the roughly 660-donor mean. The study listed approximately 160 TCR beta chains as associated with cytomegalovirus. A later analysis found that TCR association rates varied across HLA loci, with DRB1 alleles showing the most associated TCRs and HLA-C alleles the fewest. When HLA alleles, especially DR and DQ, strongly co-occurred, attributing TCR associations to individual alleles was difficult. Immune exposure information for the cohort was limited to CMV serostatus. Only TCR beta chains were sequenced in this cohort, and the absence of alpha or paired-chain data limited detectable features. Because counts were too low, seventeen rarely observed V segments, including chromosome 9 orphons, were excluded from the earlier analysis of 500 to 700 of the donors. Some IMGT-functional V segments, including TRBV6-2 and TRBV6-3, could not be distinguished by the 87-base-pair reads and were therefore excluded. Broadly in line with IMGT annotations, most TCR beta V segments showed up in productive rearrangements about 87% or about 30% of the time in an earlier analysis of approximately 640 of the donors. A later analysis associated approximately 17,000 TCR beta sequences with specific HLA alleles at a false discovery rate of 0.05. A later analysis found that HLA-associated TCR beta chains were more clonally expanded and had lower generation probabilities than equally common non-associated chains. An association between a missense DCLRE1C variant and V-gene and J-gene trimming of TCR beta chains was found in a later genetic analysis and replicated in an independent cohort. Presence/absence analyses assumed roughly uniform sequencing depth across donors, an assumption that may not hold. A cluster of highly shared sequence variants was judged likely to be a technical artifact of the sequencing pipeline. In a later analysis, most CMV-associated TCR beta chains were found to appear HLA-restricted, with HLA associations seemingly driven largely by CMV exposure. Because HLA typing was missing for some donors at each locus, association tests included only the typed subset. Most TCR sequences were seen in very few donors, while some public TCRs were found in many individuals. A later analysis reported that several top co-occurrence clusters appeared linked to parvovirus B19, influenza, CMV and Epstein-Barr virus. Correlated functional status among segregating V segments might reflect linkage disequilibrium, but an unknown experimental factor could not be ruled out. A few of the identified cytomegalovirus-associated TCR beta chains were confirmed in vitro to be specific for cytomegalovirus antigens. The authors suggested that the approach could potentially be extended to other disease states and immunological phenotypes. The classifier was reported to diagnose cytomegalovirus status with high specificity and sensitivity in both the original and validation cohorts. A further reported finding was that TCR beta sequences accurately predicted the HLA-A and HLA-B alleles for most subjects in the first cohort.

The receptor comes from a young woman in good health and CMV-seronegative. The sequence joins TRBV11-1 to TRBJ1-1; the D gene assignment is ambiguous. What was sequenced was PBMCs. This receptor carries the CDR3 CASSLEDPPMGRGNTEAFF. The DNA sequence is TGTGCCAGCAGCTTAGAGGACCCTCCTATGGGCCGGGGGAACACTGAAGCTTTCTTT.